This T cell receptor beta chain was captured in a study of shared T cell receptors in the human thymus. The method was immunoSEQ multiplex PCR; TCRdb's version includes in-frame clones alone and lacks a portion of them. The sample has 700,000 to 750,000 clones, approximately 83% seen once. This CDR3 has 15 amino acids. V dropped 0 bases and J dropped 5 bases, with 12 bases sitting between them. CDR1 and CDR2 from the germline V gene are SGHDT and YYEEEE. The same data also contributed to another study, on human thymus T cells. That paper notes: Having corrective surgery for congenital heart defects, healthy Finnish infants were the ones who donated. The thymus was resected at corrective cardiac surgery. In thymic and blood repertoires alike, V and J usage looked biased. Unrelated people showed highly overlapping thymic repertoires, related research reported.

Sequencing used thymocytes. The rearrangement joins TRBV5-6 to TRBJ1-5; D perhaps matches TRBD1 (5 bases). This clonotype was obtained from a girl under three years old with a congenital heart defect. Here the CDR3 reads CASSLGGLRDQPQHF. CDR3 nucleotide sequence: TGTGCCAGCAGCTTGGGGGGACTGCGAGATCAGCCCCAGCATTTT.